The 29 T cell receptor beta chains in this list originate from one sample, sequenced in a study of radiotherapy plus CTLA-4 blockade in lung cancer. Profiled with immunoSEQ multiplex PCR; TCRdb holds only in-frame clones, not every one. The data show 90,000 to 130,000 clones, approximately 77% seen once. The sequences come from peripheral blood, collected from a patient treated with radiotherapy plus ipilimumab. Every receptor here comes from a human donor with non-small cell lung cancer that progressed on radiotherapy plus ipilimumab. Some clones in this sample may be carry-over from other donors' samples.

This rearrangement joins TRBV2 to TRBJ2-5; no reliable D call. The ends were cut back, 0 bases at V and 2 bases at J, with 1 base in the middle. In germline, CDR1 is SNHLY, CDR2 FYNNEI. This CDR3 comprises 12 residues. CDR3 coding DNA: TGTGCCAGCAGTGAAGCGCAAGAGACCCAGTACTTC. Translation gives CASSEAQETQYF.

This clone was recorded only once. The chain employs TRBV7-6 and TRBJ2-7, with D perhaps given as TRBD1 or TRBD2 (5 bases each). This CDR3 has 16 residues. Per the germline V gene, CDR1 is SGHVS and CDR2 is FNYEAQ. Between the trimmed V and J ends, which lost 5 bases and 2 bases, there was a span of 19 bases. As DNA, the CDR3 is TGTGCCAGCAGCCCGCGCTCGGGGCAGGCAGCCTACGAGCAGTACTTC. This gives the protein CASSPRSGQAAYEQYF.

V and J are TRBV4-2 and TRBJ1-4, with unresolved D. Germline V CDR1 and CDR2: LGHNA, YNFKEQ. The CDR3 loop spans 17 amino acids. Trimming removed 0 bases from V and 3 bases from J, with 14 bases in between. CDR3 bases: TGTGCCAGCAGCCAAGATCAGTTCCAATCAGCTAATGAAAAACTGTTTTTT. Protein sequence: CASSQDQFQSANEKLFF.

The chain joins TRBV5-6 to TRBJ1-2, with no clear D. Between the trimmed V and J ends, which lost 0 bases and 7 bases, there was a span of 10 bases. The germline V gene has CDR1 SGHDT and CDR2 YYEEEE. The CDR3 has 13 residues. DNA for the CDR3: TGTGCCAGCAGCTTGGGGGTAGTGAGTGGCTACACCTTC. The encoded protein is CASSLGVVSGYTF.

V and J are TRBV4-1 and TRBJ2-2; TRBD1 agrees at 8 bases. CDR1 and CDR2 from the germline V gene are MGHRA and YSYEKL. The V segment lost 3 bases and the J segment 7 bases; nucleotides outside the gene matches: 4. The CDR3 is made up of 14 amino acids. The CDR3 reads CASSQDRAGGELFF. The CDR3 coding sequence is TGCGCCAGCAGCCAGGACAGGGCTGGCGGGGAGCTGTTTTTT.

The chain joins TRBV19 to TRBJ2-2, with 10 bases aligning to TRBD2. The trim removed 4 bases at V and 7 bases at J, leaving 18 bases unmatched. The CDR3 totals 19 residues. Germline V gene lookup returns CDR1 LNHDA and CDR2 SQIVND (reference sequence). CDR3 loop: CASSTPPFGAGGRVGELFF. Written as DNA, the CDR3 is TGTGCCAGTAGTACCCCTCCGTTTGGAGCGGGGGGGCGGGTCGGGGAGCTGTTTTTT. Full variable domain (rest looked up from reference TRBV19 and TRBJ2-2): DGGITQSPKYLFRKEGQNVTLSCEQNLNHDAMYWYRQDPGQGLRLIYYSQIVNDFQKGDIAEGYSVSREKKESFPLTVTSAQKNPTAFYLCASSTPPFGAGGRVGELFFGEGSRLTVL.

The chain carries TRBV4-1 and TRBJ2-7; 9 bases agree with TRBD1. Germline CDR1 and CDR2: MGHRA and YSYEKL. V was clipped by 3 bases and J by 4 bases; unmatched bases: 7. The CDR3 has 15 amino acids. The chain's CDR3 is CASSQGPGQGYEQYF. The CDR3 DNA reads TGCGCCAGCAGCCAGGGCCCGGGACAGGGTTACGAGCAGTACTTC.

The chain uses TRBV7-2 and TRBJ1-2; perhaps TRBD1 as D (6 bases). This CDR3 comprises 13 residues. CDR1 is SGHTA and CDR2 is FQGNSA in the germline V gene. Trimming took 5 bases from V and 5 from J, leaving 12 bases between them. CDR3 DNA: TGTGCCAGCAGCCAAGGGGGTGGGTATGGCTACACCTTC. Encoded protein: CASSQGGGYGYTF.

The V call is TRBV19, the J call TRBJ2-7; perhaps TRBD2 as D (5 bases). Trimming removed 5 bases from V and 0 bases from J, with 11 bases in between. The CDR3 is made up of 14 amino acids. Germline loops: CDR1 LNHDA, CDR2 SQIVND (reference sequence). CDR3 nucleotides: TGTGCCAGTAGTCCGCGGGTTCCCTCCTACGAGCAGTACTTC. Translating gives CASSPRVPSYEQYF.

This clone was seen a handful of times. V usage is TRBV5-4 and J usage is TRBJ1-2; D is possibly TRBD1 (6 bases). V was pared by 2 bases and J by 0 bases, with 8 bases between. Germline loops: CDR1 SGHNT, CDR2 YYREEE (reference sequence). The CDR3 covers 14 residues. The chain's CDR3 is CASSFDRSNYGYTF. The CDR3 bases are TGTGCCAGCAGCTTTGACAGGTCTAACTATGGCTACACCTTC.

This chain joins TRBV25-1 and TRBJ2-1; D gene unclear. V was clipped by 4 bases and J by 2 bases, with 12 bases between them. CDR1 is MGHDK and CDR2 is SYGVNS in the germline V gene. This CDR3 has 15 amino acids. The CDR3 DNA sequence: TGTGCCAGCAGTGGGCCCGTGGCCACCTACAATGAGCAGTTCTTC. Translation: CASSGPVATYNEQFF.

This sequence joins TRBV5-1 and TRBJ2-7; no reliable D call. The V and J ends lost 0 bases and 7 bases respectively, with 8 bases between them. Germline CDR1 SGHRS, CDR2 YFSETQ. CDR3 size: 12 residues. CDR3 loop: CASSLGSWEQYF. The CDR3 region has the DNA TGCGCCAGCAGCTTGGGCAGTTGGGAGCAGTACTTC.

V and J are TRBV19 and TRBJ2-1; D remains unclear. V lost 1 base and J 0 bases, leaving 13 bases between the germline ends. Germline V gene lookup returns CDR1 LNHDA and CDR2 SQIVND (reference sequence). The CDR3 has 17 residues. The CDR3 nucleotides are TGTGCCAGTAGTATAGCCCTGAGACGGAGCTCCTACAATGAGCAGTTCTTC. Translated, it gives CASSIALRRSSYNEQFF.

The DNA for the CDR3 is TGCGCCAGCAGCTCCTACGGGACTATCAGTGAGCAGTTCTTC. Translation: CASSSYGTISEQFF. The chain uses TRBV5-1 and TRBJ2-1; 7 bases are shared with TRBD2. The CDR3 has 14 residues. The germline CDR1 and CDR2 sequences are SGHRS and YFSETQ. The V segment lost 3 bases and the J segment 9 bases; nucleotides outside the gene matches: 9.

This clone occurred once. The rearrangement joins TRBV5-1 to TRBJ2-3; D possibly corresponds to TRBD1 (6 bases). CDR3 length: 14 residues. The germline V and J ends were trimmed by 3 bases and 2 bases, with 10 bases remaining between them. The germline V gene has CDR1 SGHRS and CDR2 YFSETQ. CDR3: CASSYGQNTDTQYF. Written as DNA, the CDR3 is TGCGCCAGCAGCTACGGACAGAACACAGATACGCAGTATTTT.

The chain carries TRBV5-1 and TRBJ2-2; D unresolved. The CDR3 runs 14 residues. Trimming pared 3 bases from V and 1 base from J, leaving 7 bases between. Germline lookup yields CDR1 SGHRS and CDR2 YFSETQ. CDR3 region: CASSSRRNTGELFF. The DNA of the CDR3 is TGCGCCAGCAGCTCACGAAGGAACACCGGGGAGCTGTTTTTT.

The rearrangement uses TRBV9 and TRBJ2-5; TRBD2 matches 15 bases. Germline V CDR1 and CDR2: SGDLS, YYNGEE. Trimming cost V 4 bases and J 5 bases; bases outside gene matches: 9. The CDR3 spans 17 residues. The CDR3 sequence is CASSPGTSGGLGETQYF. The CDR3 DNA reads TGTGCCAGCAGCCCCGGGACTAGCGGGGGGTTGGGGGAGACCCAGTACTTC.

This clone is a singleton in its sample. The chain uses TRBV15 and TRBJ1-5; 8 bases are shared with TRBD1. Germline CDR1 and CDR2: LNHNV and YYDKDF (reference sequence). V trimming: 2 bases; J trimming: 6 bases; junction bases outside the gene matches: 3. The CDR3 length is 14 residues. The chain's CDR3 is CATSRQGASQPQHF. DNA for the CDR3: TGTGCCACCAGCAGACAGGGGGCTAGTCAGCCCCAGCATTTT.

The CDR3 loop reads CAISESVENTGELFF. The CDR3 DNA sequence: TGTGCCATCAGTGAATCGGTAGAGAACACCGGGGAGCTGTTTTTT. V usage is TRBV10-3 and J usage is TRBJ2-2, with unresolved D. Germline lookup yields CDR1 ENHRY and CDR2 SYGVKD. This CDR3 is 15 amino acids long. V gave up 3 bases and J gave up 1 base, with 9 bases separating them.

The chain couples TRBV19 to TRBJ1-6; tentative D call: TRBD1 (5 bases). The length of the CDR3 is 15 residues. V was pared by 9 bases and J by 8 bases, with 20 bases between. Per germline, CDR1 LNHDA and CDR2 SQIVND (reference sequence). For the CDR3, the DNA is TGTGCCAGCACCGTCGTAAAGGGGTTTGATTCACCCCTCCACTTT. Amino acid sequence: CASTVVKGFDSPLHF.

This clone turned up a few times. The V gene is TRBV27, the J gene TRBJ1-2; 7 positions match TRBD1. Germline trimming cut 2 bases from V and 0 bases from J; bases unmatched to any gene: 3. The length of the CDR3 is 15 residues. Germline loops: CDR1 MNHEY, CDR2 SMNVEV (reference sequence). This CDR3 is CASSLRGQPNYGYTF. For the CDR3, the DNA is TGTGCCAGCAGTTTAAGGGGACAGCCTAACTATGGCTACACCTTC.

The J gene is TRBJ1-5, the V gene TRBV7-8; TRBD1 agrees at 8 bases. Germline trimming cut 1 base from V and 2 bases from J; bases unmatched to any gene: 1. Per the germline V gene, CDR1 is SGHVS and CDR2 is FQNEAQ. There are 15 residues in the CDR3. DNA of the CDR3: TGTGCCAGCAGCTTAGTGACAGGGGGCAATCAGCCCCAGCATTTT. Protein product: CASSLVTGGNQPQHF.

This chain links TRBV7-8 with TRBJ1-5, with TRBD1 as a possible D gene (5 bases). Germline assignment: CDR1 SGHVS and CDR2 FQNEAQ. This CDR3 contains 20 residues. Trimming stripped 4 bases from V and 1 base from J, with 26 bases between. CDR3 region: CASSSEVWGADVGSNQPQHF. The DNA for the CDR3 is TGTGCCAGCAGCTCAGAGGTTTGGGGCGCGGATGTCGGAAGCAATCAGCCCCAGCATTTT.

This clone was counted once. This CDR3 is CASSPDRAYEQYF. DNA of the CDR3: TGTGCCAGCTCACCAGACAGGGCCTACGAGCAGTACTTC. The V gene is TRBV18, the J gene TRBJ2-7; TRBD1 aligns across 7 bases. CDR1 and CDR2 from the germline V gene are KGHSH and LQKENI. The V and J ends lost 2 bases and 2 bases, in that order; junction bases with no gene match: 0. CDR3 length: 13 residues.

The J gene is TRBJ1-2, the V gene TRBV5-6; D might be TRBD1 (5 bases). This CDR3 region has 13 residues. Germline assignment: CDR1 SGHDT and CDR2 YYEEEE. Trimming removed 4 bases from V and 6 bases from J, with 13 bases in between. DNA of the CDR3: TGTGCCAGCAGCAGGGACTTAGCCAATGGCTACACCTTC. Translating it yields CASSRDLANGYTF. The full variable domain, its missing parts supplied by reference TRBV5-6 and TRBJ1-2, is DAGVTQSPTHLIKTRGQQVTLRCSPKSGHDTVSWYQQALGQGPQFIFQYYEEEERQRGNFPDRFSGHQFPNYSSELNVNALLLGDSALYLCASSRDLANGYTFGSGTRLTVV.

In DNA form, the CDR3 reads TGTGCCAGTAAAAAAGGAGGAAGAAATCAGCCCCAGCATTTT. Its protein is CASKKGGRNQPQHF. V is TRBV19 and J is TRBJ1-5, with no clear D. CDR3 length: 14 amino acids. Germline CDR1 reads LNHDA; CDR2 reads SQIVND (reference sequence). The ends were cut back, 7 bases at V and 4 bases at J, with 14 bases in the middle.

V usage is TRBV6-5 and J usage is TRBJ1-3; 8 bases agree with TRBD1. Germline CDR1 and CDR2: MNHEY and SVGAGI. The CDR3 loop spans 15 amino acids. With 5 bases clipped from V and 3 bases from J, the junction kept 6 bases outside the gene matches. Here the CDR3 reads CASSRDRWLGNTIYF. The DNA for the CDR3 is TGTGCCAGCAGTCGGGACAGGTGGCTTGGAAACACCATATATTTT.

J is TRBJ2-5 and V is TRBV5-4, with D tentatively TRBD1 (5 bases). The V gene lost 3 bases and the J gene lost 5 bases, with 17 bases spanning the gap. The germline CDR1 and CDR2 sequences are SGHNT and YYREEE (reference sequence). CDR3 length: 15 residues. The CDR3 reads CASSYRLAGRETQYF. CDR3 bases: TGTGCCAGCAGCTATCGTCTGGCAGGGCGTGAGACCCAGTACTTC.

This clone was seen only once. The V and J genes are TRBV5-4 and TRBJ2-5, with 8 bases matching TRBD1. Germline V gene lookup returns CDR1 SGHNT and CDR2 YYREEE (reference sequence). V gave up 7 bases and J gave up 3 bases; unmatched junction bases: 8. CDR3 length: 14 amino acids. CDR3 in amino acids: CASGGTGDEETQYF. As DNA, the CDR3 is TGTGCCAGCGGGGGGACAGGTGATGAAGAGACCCAGTACTTC.